The entry below describes one T cell receptor (beta chain). The junction departs from the called germline gene at one end, perhaps through a read error. The sample has other DNA sequences that encode this CDR3 too. Only in-frame clones appear in the TCRdb table, and some are missing; sequencing was by immunoSEQ multiplex PCR. This sample has around 3,000 clones; 90% occur once, and the top ten carry 2% to 2.5%. These data are taken from a study of chemoradiotherapy in HPV16-positive cancers. Germline lookup yields CDR1 SGHNT and CDR2 YYREEE (reference sequence). The CDR3 covers 13 residues. This chain links TRBV5-4 with TRBJ1-2; 8 nucleotides line up with TRBD1. The material sequenced was tumor tissue, taken from a patient who underwent chemoradiotherapy. The receptor's source is a human donor with HPV-associated anogenital cancer. The CDR3 protein is CASSLDRDNGYTF. In DNA form, the CDR3 reads TGTGCCAGCAGTTTGGACAGGGATAATGGCTACACCTTC. Full variable domain (remainder filled in from reference TRBV5-4 and TRBJ1-2): ETGVTQSPTHLIKTRGQQVTLRCSSQSGHNTVSWYQQALGQGPQFIFQYYREEENGRGNFPPRFSGLQFPNYSSELNVNALELDDSALYLCASSLDRDNGYTFGSGTRLTVV.